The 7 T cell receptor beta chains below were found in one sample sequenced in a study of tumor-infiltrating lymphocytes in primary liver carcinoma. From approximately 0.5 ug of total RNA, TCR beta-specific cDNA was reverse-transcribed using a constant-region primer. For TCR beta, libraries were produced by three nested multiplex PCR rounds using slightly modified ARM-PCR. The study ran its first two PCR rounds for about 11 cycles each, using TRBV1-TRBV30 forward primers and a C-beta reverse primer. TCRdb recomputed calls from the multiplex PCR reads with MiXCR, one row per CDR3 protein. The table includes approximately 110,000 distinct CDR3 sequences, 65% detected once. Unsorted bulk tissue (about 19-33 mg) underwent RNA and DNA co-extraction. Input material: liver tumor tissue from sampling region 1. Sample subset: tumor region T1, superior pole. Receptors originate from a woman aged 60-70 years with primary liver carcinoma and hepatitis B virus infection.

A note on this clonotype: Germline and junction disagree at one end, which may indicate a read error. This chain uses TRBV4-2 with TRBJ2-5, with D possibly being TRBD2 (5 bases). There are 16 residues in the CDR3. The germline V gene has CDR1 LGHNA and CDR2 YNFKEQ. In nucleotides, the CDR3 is TGTGCCAGCACCCAAGATTTAACTAGTGGGAGTGAGACCCAGTACTTC. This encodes CASTQDLTSGSETQYF.

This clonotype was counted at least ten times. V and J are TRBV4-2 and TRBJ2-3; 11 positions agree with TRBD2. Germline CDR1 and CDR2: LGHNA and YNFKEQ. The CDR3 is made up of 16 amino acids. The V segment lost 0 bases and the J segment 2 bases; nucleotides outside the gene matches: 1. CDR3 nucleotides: TGTGCCAGCAGCCAAGAGACTAGCGGGGCCACAGATACGCAGTATTTT. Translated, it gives CASSQETSGATDTQYF.

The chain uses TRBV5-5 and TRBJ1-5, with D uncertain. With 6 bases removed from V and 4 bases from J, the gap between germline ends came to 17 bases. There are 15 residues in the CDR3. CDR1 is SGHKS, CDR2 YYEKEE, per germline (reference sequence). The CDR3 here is CASTFGSTGNQPQHF. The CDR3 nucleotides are TGTGCCAGCACCTTTGGGTCGACGGGAAATCAGCCCCAGCATTTT.

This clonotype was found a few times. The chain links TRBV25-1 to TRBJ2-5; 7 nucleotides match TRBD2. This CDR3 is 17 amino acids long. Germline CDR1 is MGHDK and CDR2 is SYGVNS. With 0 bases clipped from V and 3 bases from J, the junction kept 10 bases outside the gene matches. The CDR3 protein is CASSEYGRLGLKETQYF. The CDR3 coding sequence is TGTGCCAGCAGTGAATATGGGAGACTGGGACTAAAAGAGACCCAGTACTTC.

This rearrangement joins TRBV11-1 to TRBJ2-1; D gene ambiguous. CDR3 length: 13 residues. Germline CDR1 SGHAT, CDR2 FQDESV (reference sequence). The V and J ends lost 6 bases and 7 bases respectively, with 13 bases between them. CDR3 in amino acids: CASRSCTDNEQFF. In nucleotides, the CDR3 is TGTGCCAGCAGATCCTGCACGGATAATGAGCAGTTCTTC.

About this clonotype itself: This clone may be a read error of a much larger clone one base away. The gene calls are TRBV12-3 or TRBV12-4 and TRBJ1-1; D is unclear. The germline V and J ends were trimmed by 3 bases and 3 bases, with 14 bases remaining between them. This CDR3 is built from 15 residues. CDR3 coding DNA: TGTGCCAGCAGTTTTTGGATGGGTGGTTACACTGAAGCTTTCTTT. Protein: CASSFWMGGYTEAFF.

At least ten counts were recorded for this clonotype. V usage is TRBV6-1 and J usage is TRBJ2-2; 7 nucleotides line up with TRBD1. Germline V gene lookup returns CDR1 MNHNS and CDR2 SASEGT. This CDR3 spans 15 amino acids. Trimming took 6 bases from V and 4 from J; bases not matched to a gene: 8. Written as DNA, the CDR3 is TGTGCCAGCAGGTCCACAGGGGCGATCACCGGGGAGCTGTTTTTT. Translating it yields CASRSTGAITGELFF.